This T cell receptor beta chain was captured in a study of spatial heterogeneity in lung cancer. Study information: Raw-read counts averaged over ten per unique TCR and UMI combination. General study points: Resection saw ubiquitous expanded tumor TCRs appear in blood more than follow-up did.

Time point reported: sample taken at primary tumor resection. A total of approximately 69 untreated early-stage non-small cell lung cancer patients served as donors. The input material, whole RNA from tumor, nontumor lung or frozen PBMC, was sequenced unsorted. TCRdb processed the 5' RACE reads anew with MiXCR; each CDR3 protein has one entry. The table records about 22,000 distinct CDR3 sequences, over 5.5% of them present only once. The V end was cut by 4 bases, the J end by 0 bases, with 7 bases between. The CDR3 consists of 13 residues. Per germline, CDR1 MNHEY and CDR2 SVGEGT. This clonotype has a count of ten or more. Its antigen is not known.

The rearrangement joins TRBV6-2 or TRBV6-3 to TRBJ2-7; no firm D call. This TCR was recovered from a male donor with early-stage non-small cell lung cancer. The specimen comprised PBMCs, sampled at surgery. The CDR3 DNA is TGTGCCAGCAGTTTCAGATACTCCTACGAGCAGTACTTC. Translation: CASSFRYSYEQYF.